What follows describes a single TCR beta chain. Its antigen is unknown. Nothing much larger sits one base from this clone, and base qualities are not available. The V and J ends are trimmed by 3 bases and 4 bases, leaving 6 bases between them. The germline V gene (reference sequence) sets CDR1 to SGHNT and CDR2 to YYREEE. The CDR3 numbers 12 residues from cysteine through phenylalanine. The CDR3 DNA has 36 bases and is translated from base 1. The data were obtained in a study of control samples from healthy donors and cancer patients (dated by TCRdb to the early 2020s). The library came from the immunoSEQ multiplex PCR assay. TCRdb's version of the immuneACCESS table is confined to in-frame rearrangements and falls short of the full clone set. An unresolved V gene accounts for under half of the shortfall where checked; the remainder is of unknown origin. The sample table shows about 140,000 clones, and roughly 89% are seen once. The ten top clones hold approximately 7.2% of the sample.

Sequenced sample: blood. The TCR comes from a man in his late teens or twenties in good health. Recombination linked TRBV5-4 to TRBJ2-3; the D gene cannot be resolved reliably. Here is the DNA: TGTGCCAGCAGCTCCTCTGCAGATACGCAGTATTTT. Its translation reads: CASSSSADTQYF.